Listed here are 30 T cell receptor beta chains from one sample, sequenced in a study of STAT3 mutations in large granular lymphocyte leukemia. General study findings and limits: At least one immunodominant TCR beta clonotype appeared in every T-cell large granular lymphocyte leukemia patient.

No antigen is known for these receptors. Assay used: immunoSEQ multiplex PCR; TCRdb lists only in-frame clones, some missing. Of several thousand clones in the sample, about 34% are singletons; the top ten hold 17%. The sequenced material came from peripheral blood mononuclear cells. These receptors originate from a woman aged 40 to 50 with T-cell large granular lymphocyte leukemia. Some clones in this sample may be carry-over from other donors' samples.

A few counts support this clone. The chain is built from TRBV28 and TRBJ2-7; TRBD1 is a possible D gene (6 bases). This CDR3 spans 13 amino acids. Trimming pared 4 bases from V and 2 bases from J, leaving 9 bases between. CDR1 is MDHEN and CDR2 is SYDVKM in the germline V gene. CDR3 amino acids: CASSWGQTYEQYF. The CDR3 nucleotides are TGTGCCAGCAGTTGGGGGCAGACCTACGAGCAGTACTTC.

CDR3 DNA sequence: TGCAGCGTTGAAGGTTCCGGGACTGATCCCTACGAGCAGTACTTC. Its translation is CSVEGSGTDPYEQYF. This chain links TRBV29-1 with TRBJ2-7; a possible D gene is TRBD2 (6 bases). CDR1 and CDR2 (germline): SQVTM, ANQGSEA. Trimming removed 1 base at V and 2 bases at J, with 15 bases between. The CDR3 sequence is 15 residues long.

V is TRBV4-1 and J is TRBJ2-7, with D tentatively TRBD1 (6 bases). Germline CDR1 and CDR2: MGHRA and YSYEKL. With 4 bases removed from V and 6 bases from J, the gap between germline ends came to 13 bases. The CDR3 totals 13 residues. The CDR3 nucleotides read TGCGCCAGCAGCCGCGTGACAGGTTCCGAGCAGTACTTC. This encodes CASSRVTGSEQYF.

This clone was picked up a small number of times. The V and J genes are TRBV5-4 and TRBJ2-7; perhaps TRBD1 as D (5 bases). With 4 bases removed from V and 6 bases from J, the gap between germline ends came to 14 bases. Per the germline V gene, CDR1 is SGHNT and CDR2 is YYREEE (reference sequence). This CDR3 comprises 13 residues. This chain's CDR3 is CASSPDTKGEQYF. CDR3 DNA: TGTGCCAGCAGCCCGGACACAAAGGGCGAGCAGTACTTC.

V and J are TRBV6-5 and TRBJ2-3, with D perhaps assigned TRBD1 or TRBD2 (6 bases each). The germline V gene encodes CDR1 MNHEY and CDR2 SVGAGI. The length of the CDR3 is 14 residues. V lost 6 bases and J lost 4, with 14 bases in between. CDR3 nucleotides: TGTGCCAGCAGCGTCCCGGGGGCCCCAGATACGCAGTATTTT. Amino acids: CASSVPGAPDTQYF.

The chain couples TRBV7-2 to TRBJ2-7; TRBD2 is a possible D gene (7 bases). The germline CDR1 and CDR2 sequences are SGHTA and FQGNSA. Trimming pared 0 bases from V and 0 bases from J, leaving 12 bases between. The CDR3 runs 16 residues. The CDR3 is CASSLAGGASSYEQYF. The CDR3 bases are TGTGCCAGCAGCTTAGCGGGGGGGGCGAGCTCCTACGAGCAGTACTTC.

This clone was seen more than once but under ten times. This rearrangement joins TRBV5-1 to TRBJ2-7; TRBD2 agrees at 11 bases. This CDR3 spans 15 amino acids. Per the germline V gene, CDR1 is SGHRS and CDR2 is YFSETQ. V dropped 4 bases and J dropped 3; count of bases not matched to a gene: 6. Written as DNA, the CDR3 is TGCGCCAGCAGCATTGGGACTAGCGGCCTCTACGAGCAGTACTTC. Translation: CASSIGTSGLYEQYF.

V and J are TRBV5-8 and TRBJ1-1; possibly TRBD1 for D (6 bases). The V gene lost 2 bases and the J gene lost 6 bases, with 11 bases spanning the gap. The CDR3 spans 13 residues. Germline-derived CDR1 and CDR2 are SGHTS and YDEGEE. CDR3 amino acids: CASSLGGSAEAFF. The CDR3 DNA is TGTGCCAGCAGCTTAGGGGGTTCGGCTGAAGCTTTCTTT.

The chain combines TRBV6-1 with TRBJ2-7, with 8 bases aligning to TRBD2. There are 13 residues in the CDR3. CDR1 MNHNS and CDR2 SASEGT come from the germline V gene. V lost 10 bases and J lost 2; bases outside the gene matches: 7. CDR3 coding DNA: TGTGCCACCATGAGGGGACTAGCCTACGAGCAGTACTTC. It codes for CATMRGLAYEQYF.

The chain recombines TRBV30 with TRBJ1-1, with 9 positions matching TRBD1. Germline loops: CDR1 GTSNPN, CDR2 SVGIG (reference sequence). Trimming removed 2 bases from V and 8 bases from J; junction bases left unmatched: 6. This CDR3 region has 13 residues. The CDR3 loop is CAWSRAGTGEAFF. The CDR3 bases are TGTGCCTGGAGTCGAGCCGGGACAGGGGAAGCTTTCTTT.

This chain joins TRBV27 and TRBJ2-7; D uncertain. Between the trimmed V and J ends, which lost 5 bases and 2 bases, there was a span of 7 bases. The CDR3 sequence is 12 residues long. Looked up from germline, CDR1 is MNHEY and CDR2 is SMNVEV (reference sequence). CDR3 sequence reads: CASSPNAYEQYF. CDR3 nucleotides: TGTGCCAGCAGTCCCAACGCCTACGAGCAGTACTTC.

This clone has only one observation. This chain links TRBV4-3 with TRBJ1-2, with a tentative D call TRBD1 (5 bases). V was pared by 1 base and J by 3 bases, with 9 bases between. CDR1 is LGHNA and CDR2 is YSLEER in the germline V gene. This CDR3 contains 14 residues. In DNA form, the CDR3 reads TGCGCCAGCAGCCAAGCTCAGGGTGACTATGGCTACACCTTC. Translating it yields CASSQAQGDYGYTF.

This chain links TRBV21-1 with TRBJ1-5; the DNA was not compared with TRBD1, the D call given in the table. TRBV21-1 corresponds to a pseudogene. CDR3 length: 14 amino acids. The CDR3 DNA is TGTGCCAGCAGCGATCACCACGCAGGGCAGCCCCAGCATTTT. It codes for CASSDHHAGQPQHF.

The chain couples TRBV18 to TRBJ2-7; 9 nucleotides agree with TRBD1. This CDR3 has 14 residues. Germline V gene data show CDR1 as KGHSH and CDR2 as LQKENI. V was pared by 3 bases and J by 5 bases, with 5 bases of the junction left unmatched. CDR3 DNA sequence: TGTGCCAGCTCACCGGGACAGGGTTCCCACGAGCAGTACTTC. Amino acid sequence: CASSPGQGSHEQYF.

This clone was seen a handful of times. This chain joins TRBV5-1 and TRBJ1-3, with 7 nucleotides matching TRBD1. Trimming took 3 bases from V and 3 from J; bases not matched to a gene: 6. CDR3 length equals 15 residues. Germline V CDR1 and CDR2: SGHRS, YFSETQ. Here the CDR3 reads CASSYIGGHGNTIYF. The CDR3 bases are TGCGCCAGCAGCTACATAGGGGGCCATGGAAACACCATATATTTT.

This clone showed up just a few times. The chain couples TRBV7-9 to TRBJ1-2, with 11 bases identical to TRBD1. CDR1 SEHNR and CDR2 FQNEAQ come from the germline V gene (reference sequence). The CDR3 consists of 15 residues. J was trimmed by 7 bases and V by 3 bases; bases with no gene match: 7. CDR3 sequence (DNA): TGTGCCAGCAGCTTTGGACAGGGGGCGCTTGGTGGCTACACCTTC. Translated, it gives CASSFGQGALGGYTF. Full variable domain (remainder filled in from reference TRBV7-9 and TRBJ1-2): DTGVSQNPRHKITKRGQNVTFRCDPISEHNRLYWYRQTLGQGPEFLTYFQNEAQLEKSRLLSDRFSAERPKGSFSTLEIQRTEQGDSAMYLCASSFGQGALGGYTFGSGTRLTVV.

The chain has TRBV6-5 and TRBJ2-1; 8 nucleotides agree with TRBD1. There are 16 residues in the CDR3. CDR1 is MNHEY and CDR2 is SVGAGI in the germline V gene. Trimming took 3 bases from V and 6 from J; bases not matched to a gene: 10. CDR3: CASSYVDRGFRNEQFF. Written as DNA, the CDR3 is TGTGCCAGCAGTTATGTCGACAGGGGATTCCGCAATGAGCAGTTCTTC.

In this sample, this clone turned up a few times. Likely a read error: the CDR3 ends without its conserved phenylalanine or tryptophan. The DNA is left out, because the CDR3 cannot be placed on it with certainty; the CDR3 is given as TCRdb lists it. V is TRBV30 and J is TRBJ1-1; the table gives TRBD1 as D, unverified against the DNA. With termini counted, the CDR3 has 13 amino acids. Germline V gene data show CDR1 as GTSNPN and CDR2 as SVGIG (reference sequence). The CDR3 reads CAWGRGQIFGLFL.

V gene TRBV5-4 combines with J gene TRBJ1-1; D ambiguous. V was clipped by 4 bases and J by 1 base, with 11 bases between them. Germline CDR1 SGHNT, CDR2 YYREEE (reference sequence). The CDR3 consists of 14 residues. The CDR3 DNA sequence: TGTGCCAGCAGCCGCGCGGAGCGGAACACTGAAGCTTTCTTT. Protein sequence: CASSRAERNTEAFF. Complete variable domain (other parts from reference TRBV5-4 and TRBJ1-1): ETGVTQSPTHLIKTRGQQVTLRCSSQSGHNTVSWYQQALGQGPQFIFQYYREEENGRGNFPPRFSGLQFPNYSSELNVNALELDDSALYLCASSRAERNTEAFFGQGTRLTVV.

J is TRBJ2-7 and V is TRBV7-2, with D perhaps given as TRBD1 or TRBD2 (5 bases each). This CDR3 contains 15 residues. Trimming pared 0 bases from V and 6 bases from J, leaving 15 bases between. Germline assignment: CDR1 SGHTA and CDR2 FQGNSA. CDR3: CASSLAPGRASEQYF. CDR3 coding DNA: TGTGCCAGCAGCTTAGCACCAGGGAGAGCGAGCGAGCAGTACTTC.

The table lists this clone with a count of one. The rearrangement joins TRBV7-6 to TRBJ1-2; TRBD1 matches at 7 bases. The CDR3 contains 13 residues. From germline, CDR1 is SGHVS and CDR2 FNYEAQ. The ends lost 3 bases at V and 4 bases at J; junction bases unmatched: 2. CDR3 bases: TGTGCCAGCAGCTTGGGACAGCGCTATGGCTACACCTTC. Protein: CASSLGQRYGYTF.

V is TRBV9 and J is TRBJ2-1; unclear D gene. There are 13 residues in the CDR3. Germline CDR1 SGDLS, CDR2 YYNGEE. The V end was cut by 0 bases, the J end by 10 bases, with 11 bases between. Written as DNA, the CDR3 is TGTGCCAGCAGCGTAGAGGCCAGCTCGGAGCAGTTCTTC. It yields the protein CASSVEASSEQFF.

This chain connects TRBV7-2 to TRBJ1-1; 8 nucleotides align to TRBD1. The germline V gene has CDR1 SGHTA and CDR2 FQGNSA. The CDR3 extends over 15 amino acids. V lost 4 bases and J lost 1; bases outside the gene matches: 5. CDR3 sequence: CASSYGDRKNTEAFF. CDR3 nucleotide sequence: TGTGCCAGCAGCTACGGGGACAGGAAGAACACTGAAGCTTTCTTT.

This sequence joins TRBV5-6 and TRBJ1-2; a weak D match, TRBD1 (5 bases). The V gene lost 0 bases and the J gene lost 4 bases, with 13 bases spanning the gap. The germline CDR1 and CDR2 sequences are SGHDT and YYEEEE. CDR3 size: 15 residues. The CDR3 DNA sequence: TGTGCCAGCAGCTTGGACTTTGGGGGGGTCTATGGCTACACCTTC. Its protein is CASSLDFGGVYGYTF.

This clone has just a few counts. This chain uses TRBV28 with TRBJ2-7; TRBD2 aligns across 13 bases. V lost 2 bases, J lost 3 bases, and 1 base stayed unmatched. The CDR3 runs 15 residues. Per the germline V gene, CDR1 is MDHEN and CDR2 is SYDVKM. The CDR3 sequence is CASSLRTSGSYEQYF. In nucleotides, the CDR3 is TGTGCCAGCAGTTTAAGGACTAGCGGGAGCTACGAGCAGTACTTC.

This clone occurred a few times. The chain combines TRBV27 with TRBJ2-1, with 7 bases identical to TRBD1. CDR3 length: 14 amino acids. Losses at the gene ends were 5 bases for V and 2 bases for J; bases not matched to a gene: 3. Germline CDR1 MNHEY, CDR2 SMNVEV (reference sequence). The CDR3 is CASSTRGPYNEQFF. As DNA, the CDR3 is TGTGCCAGCAGTACAAGGGGGCCCTACAATGAGCAGTTCTTC.

The chain recombines TRBV6-5 with TRBJ1-5; TRBD1 matches 7 bases. There are 15 residues in the CDR3. V trimming: 6 bases; J trimming: 1 base; junction bases outside the gene matches: 6. Germline CDR1 is MNHEY and CDR2 is SVGAGI. CDR3 nucleotide sequence: TGTGCCAGCAGCCAAGCGGGACAGAGCAATCAGCCCCAGCATTTT. This gives the protein CASSQAGQSNQPQHF.

The genes are TRBV30 and TRBJ1-4; D possibly corresponds to TRBD1 (5 bases). The CDR3 totals 13 residues. Germline values: CDR1 GTSNPN, CDR2 SVGIG (reference sequence). V was clipped by 0 bases and J by 8 bases, with 10 bases between them. The CDR3 is CAWSVSGTEKLFF. In nucleotides, the CDR3 is TGTGCCTGGAGTGTATCCGGGACCGAAAAACTGTTTTTT.

In this sample, this clone turned up a few times. The chain is built from TRBV5-1 and TRBJ2-5; perhaps TRBD1 as D (6 bases). The V end lost 1 base, the J end lost 1 base, and 11 bases lay between the germline ends. CDR1 and CDR2 from the germline V gene are SGHRS and YFSETQ. This CDR3 contains 15 residues. This chain's CDR3 is CASSLTGSGQETQYF. The DNA for the CDR3 is TGCGCCAGCAGCTTGACAGGGTCGGGCCAAGAGACCCAGTACTTC.

A few counts support this clone. The chain recombines TRBV7-8 with TRBJ1-5; no clear D. Germline V gene data show CDR1 as SGHVS and CDR2 as FQNEAQ. V shed 5 bases and J shed 2 bases, with 10 bases lying between them. This CDR3 has 14 amino acids. CDR3 sequence: CASSGELGNQPQHF. In DNA form, the CDR3 reads TGTGCCAGCAGCGGAGAATTGGGCAATCAGCCCCAGCATTTT.